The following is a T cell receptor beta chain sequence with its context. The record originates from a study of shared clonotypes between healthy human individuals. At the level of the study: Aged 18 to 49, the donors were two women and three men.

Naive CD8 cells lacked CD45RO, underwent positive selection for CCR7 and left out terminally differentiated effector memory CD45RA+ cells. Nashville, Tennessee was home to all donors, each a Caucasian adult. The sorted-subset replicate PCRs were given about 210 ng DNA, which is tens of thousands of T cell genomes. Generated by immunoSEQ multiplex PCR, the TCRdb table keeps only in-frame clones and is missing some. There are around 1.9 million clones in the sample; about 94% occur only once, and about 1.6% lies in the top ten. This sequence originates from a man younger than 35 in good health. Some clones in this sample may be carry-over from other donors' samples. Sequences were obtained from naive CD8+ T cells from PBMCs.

The CDR3 sequence: CASSFGGLRGTGELFF. The CDR3 DNA reads TGTGCCAGCAGCTTCGGCGGCCTCCGGGGGACCGGGGAGCTGTTTTTT. The chain combines TRBV5-6 with TRBJ2-2; D perhaps matches TRBD2 (6 bases). The germline CDR1 and CDR2 sequences are SGHDT and YYEEEE. The length of the CDR3 is 16 residues. Trimming removed 2 bases at V and 5 bases at J, with 16 bases between.